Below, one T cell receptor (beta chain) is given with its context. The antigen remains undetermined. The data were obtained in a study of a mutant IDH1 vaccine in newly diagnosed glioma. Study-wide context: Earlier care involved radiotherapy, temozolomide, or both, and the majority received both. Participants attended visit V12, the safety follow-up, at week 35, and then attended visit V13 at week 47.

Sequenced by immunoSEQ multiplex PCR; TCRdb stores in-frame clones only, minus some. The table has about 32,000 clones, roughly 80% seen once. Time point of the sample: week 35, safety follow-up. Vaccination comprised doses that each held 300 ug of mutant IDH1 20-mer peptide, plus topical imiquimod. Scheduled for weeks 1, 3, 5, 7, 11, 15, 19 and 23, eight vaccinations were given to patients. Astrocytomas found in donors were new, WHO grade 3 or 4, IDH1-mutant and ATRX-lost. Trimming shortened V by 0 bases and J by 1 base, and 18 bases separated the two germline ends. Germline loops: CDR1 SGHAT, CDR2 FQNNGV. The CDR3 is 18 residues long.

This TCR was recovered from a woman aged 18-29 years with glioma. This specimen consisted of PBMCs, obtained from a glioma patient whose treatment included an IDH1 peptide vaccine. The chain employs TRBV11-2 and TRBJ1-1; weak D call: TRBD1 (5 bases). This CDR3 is CASSLDGAGRVRNTEAFF. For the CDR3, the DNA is TGTGCCAGCAGCTTAGATGGTGCAGGGAGGGTCCGGAACACTGAAGCTTTCTTT.